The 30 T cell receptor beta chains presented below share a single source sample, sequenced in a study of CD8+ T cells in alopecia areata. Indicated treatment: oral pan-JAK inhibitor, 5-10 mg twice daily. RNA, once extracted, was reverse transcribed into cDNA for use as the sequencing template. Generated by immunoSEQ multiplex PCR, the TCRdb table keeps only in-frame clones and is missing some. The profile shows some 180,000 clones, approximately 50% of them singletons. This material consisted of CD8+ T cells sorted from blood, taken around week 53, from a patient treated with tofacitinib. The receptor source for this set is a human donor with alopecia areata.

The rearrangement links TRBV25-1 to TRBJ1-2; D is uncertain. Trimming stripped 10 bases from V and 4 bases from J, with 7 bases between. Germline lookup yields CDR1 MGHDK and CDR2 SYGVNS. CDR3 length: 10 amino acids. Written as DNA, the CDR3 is TGTGCCACCTACGGCTATGGCTACACCTTC. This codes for CATYGYGYTF.

CDR3 loop: CASSQVRRGEQFF. The CDR3 DNA is TGTGCCAGCAGCCAGGTCCGGAGGGGTGAGCAGTTCTTC. V gene TRBV14 combines with J gene TRBJ2-1; a possible D gene is TRBD2 (6 bases). Germline V gene sequence: CDR1 SGHDN, CDR2 FVKESK. The V end was cut by 3 bases, the J end by 9 bases, with 12 bases between. The CDR3 consists of 13 residues.

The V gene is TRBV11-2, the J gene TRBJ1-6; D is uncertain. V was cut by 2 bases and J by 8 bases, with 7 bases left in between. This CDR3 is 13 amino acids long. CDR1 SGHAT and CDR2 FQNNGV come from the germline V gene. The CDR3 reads CASSLHTDSPLHF. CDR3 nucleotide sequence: TGTGCCAGCAGCTTACACACGGATTCACCCCTCCACTTT.

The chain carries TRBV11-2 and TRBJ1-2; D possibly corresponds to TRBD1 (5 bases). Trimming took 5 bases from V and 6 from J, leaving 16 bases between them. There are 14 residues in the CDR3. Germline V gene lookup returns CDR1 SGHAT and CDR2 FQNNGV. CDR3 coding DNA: TGTGCCAGCAGCGAGCGTGGGGGTAGGGATGGCTACACCTTC. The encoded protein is CASSERGGRDGYTF.

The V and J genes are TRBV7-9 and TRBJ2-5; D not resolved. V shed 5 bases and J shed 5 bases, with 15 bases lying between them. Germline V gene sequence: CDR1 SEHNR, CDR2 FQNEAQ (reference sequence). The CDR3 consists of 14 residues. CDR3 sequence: CASSPGPSYETQYF. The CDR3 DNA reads TGTGCCAGCAGCCCGGGCCCAAGCTACGAGACCCAGTACTTC.

CDR3 loop: CASSQDRGTGTYEQYF. In DNA, the CDR3 is TGCGCCAGCAGCCAAGATAGAGGGACAGGAACCTACGAGCAGTACTTC. V gene TRBV4-1 combines with J gene TRBJ2-7, with TRBD1 matching over 8 bases. From germline, CDR1 is MGHRA and CDR2 YSYEKL. J was trimmed by 2 bases and V by 0 bases; bases with no gene match: 6. The CDR3 is 16 residues long.

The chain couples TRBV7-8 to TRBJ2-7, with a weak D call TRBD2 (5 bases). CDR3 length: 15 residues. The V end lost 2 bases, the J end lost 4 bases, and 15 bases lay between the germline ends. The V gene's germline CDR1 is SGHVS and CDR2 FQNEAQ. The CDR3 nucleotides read TGTGCCAGCAGCTTAACTAGAACTGGTGGGTACGAGCAGTACTTC. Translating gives CASSLTRTGGYEQYF.

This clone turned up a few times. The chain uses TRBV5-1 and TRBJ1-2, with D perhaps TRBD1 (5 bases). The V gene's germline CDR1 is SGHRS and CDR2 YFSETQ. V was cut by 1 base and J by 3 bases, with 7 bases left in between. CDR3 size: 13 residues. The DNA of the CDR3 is TGCGCCAGCAGCTTGCGGGGGGACTATGGCTACACCTTC. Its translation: CASSLRGDYGYTF.

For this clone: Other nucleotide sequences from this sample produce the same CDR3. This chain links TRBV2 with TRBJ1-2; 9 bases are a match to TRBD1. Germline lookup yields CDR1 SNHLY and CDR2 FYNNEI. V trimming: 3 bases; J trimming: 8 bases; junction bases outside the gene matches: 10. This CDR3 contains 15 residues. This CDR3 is CASSDMTGGVWGYTF. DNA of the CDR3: TGTGCCAGCAGTGATATGACAGGGGGGGTATGGGGCTACACCTTC.

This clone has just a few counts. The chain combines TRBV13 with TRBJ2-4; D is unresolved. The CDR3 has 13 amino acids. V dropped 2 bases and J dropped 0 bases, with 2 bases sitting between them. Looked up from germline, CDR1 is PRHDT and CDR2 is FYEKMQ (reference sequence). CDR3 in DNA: TGTGCCAGCAGCTTACAAGCCAAAAACATTCAGTACTTC. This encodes CASSLQAKNIQYF.

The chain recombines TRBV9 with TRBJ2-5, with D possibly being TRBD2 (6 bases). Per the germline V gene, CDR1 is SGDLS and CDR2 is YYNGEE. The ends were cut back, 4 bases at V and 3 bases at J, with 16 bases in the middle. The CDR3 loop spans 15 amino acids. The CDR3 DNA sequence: TGTGCCAGCAGCTTCCGAGGGCGGGGCAAAGAGACCCAGTACTTC. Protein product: CASSFRGRGKETQYF.

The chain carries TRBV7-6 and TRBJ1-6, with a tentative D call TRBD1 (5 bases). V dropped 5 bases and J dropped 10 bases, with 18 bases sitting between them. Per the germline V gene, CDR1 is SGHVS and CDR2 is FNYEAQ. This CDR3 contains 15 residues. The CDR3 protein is CASSTGLGLLSPLHF. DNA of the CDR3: TGTGCCAGCAGCACGGGACTAGGGCTGTTGTCACCCCTCCACTTT. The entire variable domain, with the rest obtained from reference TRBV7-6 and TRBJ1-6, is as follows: GAGVSQSPRYKVTKRGQDVALRCDPISGHVSLYWYRQALGQGPEFLTYFNYEAQQDKSGLPNDRFSAERPEGSISTLTIQRTEQRDSAMYRCASSTGLGLLSPLHFGNGTRLTVT.

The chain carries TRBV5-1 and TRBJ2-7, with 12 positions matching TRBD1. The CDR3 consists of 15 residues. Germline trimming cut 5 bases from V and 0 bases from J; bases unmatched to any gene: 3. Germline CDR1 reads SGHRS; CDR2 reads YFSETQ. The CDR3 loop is CASSQGQGASYEQYF. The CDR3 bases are TGCGCCAGCAGTCAGGGACAGGGGGCCTCCTACGAGCAGTACTTC. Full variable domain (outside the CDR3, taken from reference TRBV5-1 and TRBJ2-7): KAGVTQTPRYLIKTRGQQVTLSCSPISGHRSVSWYQQTPGQGLQFLFEYFSETQRNKGNFPGRFSGRQFSNSRSEMNVSTLELGDSALYLCASSQGQGASYEQYFGPGTRLTVT.

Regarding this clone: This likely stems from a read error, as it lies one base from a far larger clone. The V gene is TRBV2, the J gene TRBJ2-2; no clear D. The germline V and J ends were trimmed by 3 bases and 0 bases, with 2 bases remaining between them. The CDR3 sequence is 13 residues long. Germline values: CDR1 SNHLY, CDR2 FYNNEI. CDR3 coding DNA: TGTGCCAGCAGTGACACGAACACCGGGGAGCTGTTTTTT. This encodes CASSDTNTGELFF.

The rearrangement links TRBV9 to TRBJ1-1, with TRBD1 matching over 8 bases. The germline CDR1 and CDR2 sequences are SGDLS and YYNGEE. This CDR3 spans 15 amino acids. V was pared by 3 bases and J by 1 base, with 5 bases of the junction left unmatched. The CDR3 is CASSGTGSGNTEAFF. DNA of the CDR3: TGTGCCAGCAGCGGGACAGGGTCCGGGAACACTGAAGCTTTCTTT.

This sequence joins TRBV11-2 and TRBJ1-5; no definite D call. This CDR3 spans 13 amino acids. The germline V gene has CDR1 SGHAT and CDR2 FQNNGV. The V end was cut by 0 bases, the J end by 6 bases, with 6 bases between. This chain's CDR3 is CASSLDPGQPQHF. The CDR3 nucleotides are TGTGCCAGCAGCTTAGATCCCGGTCAGCCCCAGCATTTT.

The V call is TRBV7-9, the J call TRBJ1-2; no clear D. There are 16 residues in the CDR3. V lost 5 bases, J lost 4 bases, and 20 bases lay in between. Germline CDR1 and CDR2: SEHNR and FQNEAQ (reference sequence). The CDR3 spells CASSPLGSRSLYGYTF. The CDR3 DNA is TGTGCCAGCAGCCCCCTGGGGAGCAGAAGCCTCTATGGCTACACCTTC.

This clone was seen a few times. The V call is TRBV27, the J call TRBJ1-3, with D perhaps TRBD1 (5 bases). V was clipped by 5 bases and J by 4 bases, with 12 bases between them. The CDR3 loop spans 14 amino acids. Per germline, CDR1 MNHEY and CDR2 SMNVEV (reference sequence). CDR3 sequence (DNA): TGTGCCAGCAGTGAGGGGACGGCCGGAAACACCATATATTTT. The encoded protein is CASSEGTAGNTIYF.

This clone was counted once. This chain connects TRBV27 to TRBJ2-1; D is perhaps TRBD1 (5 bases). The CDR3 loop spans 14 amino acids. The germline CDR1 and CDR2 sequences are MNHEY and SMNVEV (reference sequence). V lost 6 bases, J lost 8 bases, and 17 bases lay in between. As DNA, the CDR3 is TGTGCCAGCAGCCCTTCAGGCAGGGTAGATGAGCAGTTCTTC. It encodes CASSPSGRVDEQFF.

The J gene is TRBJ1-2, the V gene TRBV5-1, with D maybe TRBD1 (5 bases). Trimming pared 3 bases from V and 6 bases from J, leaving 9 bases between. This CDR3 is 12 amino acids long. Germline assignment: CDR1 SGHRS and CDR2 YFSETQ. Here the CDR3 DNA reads TGCGCCAGCAGCTCCCGAGGGGATGGCTACACCTTC. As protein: CASSSRGDGYTF.

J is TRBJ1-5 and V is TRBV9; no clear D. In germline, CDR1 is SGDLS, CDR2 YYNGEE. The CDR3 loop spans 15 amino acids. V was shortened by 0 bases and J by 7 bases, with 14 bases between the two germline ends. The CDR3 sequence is CASSVEGGLGQPQHF. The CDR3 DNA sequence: TGTGCCAGCAGCGTAGAAGGAGGGTTAGGGCAGCCCCAGCATTTT.

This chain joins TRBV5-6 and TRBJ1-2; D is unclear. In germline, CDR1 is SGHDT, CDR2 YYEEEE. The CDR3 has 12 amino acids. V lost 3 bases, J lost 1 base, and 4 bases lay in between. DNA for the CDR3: TGTGCCAGCAGCTGGAATAACTATGGCTACACCTTC. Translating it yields CASSWNNYGYTF.

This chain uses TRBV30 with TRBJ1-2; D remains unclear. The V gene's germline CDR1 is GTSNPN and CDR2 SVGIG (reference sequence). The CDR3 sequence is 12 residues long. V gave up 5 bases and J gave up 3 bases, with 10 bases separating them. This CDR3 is CAWGPAHYGYTF. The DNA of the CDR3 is TGTGCCTGGGGGCCAGCACACTATGGCTACACCTTC.

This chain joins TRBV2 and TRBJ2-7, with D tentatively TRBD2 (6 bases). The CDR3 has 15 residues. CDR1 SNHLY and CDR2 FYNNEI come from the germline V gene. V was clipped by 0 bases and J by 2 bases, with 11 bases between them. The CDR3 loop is CASSEALSGPYEQYF. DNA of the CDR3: TGTGCCAGCAGTGAAGCGCTTAGCGGACCCTACGAGCAGTACTTC. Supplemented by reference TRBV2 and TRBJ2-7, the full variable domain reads EPEVTQTPSHQVTQMGQEVILRCVPISNHLYFYWYRQILGQKVEFLVSFYNNEISEKSEIFDDQFSVERPDGSNFTLKIRSTKLEDSAMYFCASSEALSGPYEQYFGPGTRLTVT.

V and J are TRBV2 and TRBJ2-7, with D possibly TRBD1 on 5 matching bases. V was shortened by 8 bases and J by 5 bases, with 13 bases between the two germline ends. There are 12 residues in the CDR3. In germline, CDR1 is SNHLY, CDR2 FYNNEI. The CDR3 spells CASQGGEDEQYF. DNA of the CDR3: TGTGCCAGCCAGGGTGGTGAGGACGAGCAGTACTTC.

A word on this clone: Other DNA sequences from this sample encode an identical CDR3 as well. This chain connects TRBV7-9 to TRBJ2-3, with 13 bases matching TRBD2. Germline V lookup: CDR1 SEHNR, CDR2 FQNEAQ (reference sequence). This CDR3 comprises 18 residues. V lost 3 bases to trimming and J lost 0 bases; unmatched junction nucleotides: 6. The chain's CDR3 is CASSLMGLAGKSTDTQYF. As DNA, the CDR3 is TGTGCCAGCAGCTTGATGGGACTAGCGGGAAAAAGCACAGATACGCAGTATTTT.

The CDR3 DNA reads as TGTGCCAGCAGTGAAAATTCAGCGGGGGGATCCGAGCAGTACTTC. It codes for CASSENSAGGSEQYF. The rearrangement links TRBV2 to TRBJ2-7; 9 nucleotides line up with TRBD2. V lost 2 bases to trimming and J lost 6 bases; unmatched junction nucleotides: 8. Germline CDR1 and CDR2: SNHLY and FYNNEI. This CDR3 comprises 15 residues.

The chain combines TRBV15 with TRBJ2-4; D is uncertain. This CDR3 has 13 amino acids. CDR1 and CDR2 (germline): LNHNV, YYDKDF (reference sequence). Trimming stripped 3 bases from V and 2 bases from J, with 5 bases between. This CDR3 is CATSSRTKNIQYF. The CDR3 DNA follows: TGTGCCACCAGCAGTAGAACCAAAAACATTCAGTACTTC.

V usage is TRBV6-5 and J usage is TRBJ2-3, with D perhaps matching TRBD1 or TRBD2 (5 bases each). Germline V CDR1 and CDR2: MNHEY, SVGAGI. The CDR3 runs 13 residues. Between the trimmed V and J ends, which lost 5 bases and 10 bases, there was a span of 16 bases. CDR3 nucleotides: TGTGCCAGCAGTGGGACGGGTGGTGGGGCGCAGTATTTT. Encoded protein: CASSGTGGGAQYF.

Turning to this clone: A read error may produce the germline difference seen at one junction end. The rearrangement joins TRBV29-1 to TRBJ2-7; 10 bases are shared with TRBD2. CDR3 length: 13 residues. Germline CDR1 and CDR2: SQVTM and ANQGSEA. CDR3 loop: CSVSGGASDEQYF. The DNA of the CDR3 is TGCAGCGTTAGCGGGGGGGCCTCCGACGAGCAGTACTTC.